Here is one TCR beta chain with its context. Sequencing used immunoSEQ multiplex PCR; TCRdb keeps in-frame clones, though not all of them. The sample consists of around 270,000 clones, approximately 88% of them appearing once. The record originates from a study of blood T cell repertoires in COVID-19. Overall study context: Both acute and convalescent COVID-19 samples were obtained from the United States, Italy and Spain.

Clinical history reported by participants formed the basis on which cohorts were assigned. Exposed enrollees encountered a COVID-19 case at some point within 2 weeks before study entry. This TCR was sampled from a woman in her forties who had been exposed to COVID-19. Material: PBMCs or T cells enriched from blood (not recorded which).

The CDR3, as DNA: TGTGCCAGCAGTTACTCGACCCCCCGGACTAGCGGGATTATGATCGATGAGCAGTTCTTC. Translating gives CASSYSTPRTSGIMIDEQFF. The chain links TRBV6-2 or TRBV6-3 to TRBJ2-1; TRBD2 matches at 12 bases. The J segment lost 8 bases and the V segment lost 0 bases, leaving 17 bases of the junction unmatched. Germline V gene sequence: CDR1 MNHEY, CDR2 SVGEGT. The CDR3 sequence is 20 residues long.